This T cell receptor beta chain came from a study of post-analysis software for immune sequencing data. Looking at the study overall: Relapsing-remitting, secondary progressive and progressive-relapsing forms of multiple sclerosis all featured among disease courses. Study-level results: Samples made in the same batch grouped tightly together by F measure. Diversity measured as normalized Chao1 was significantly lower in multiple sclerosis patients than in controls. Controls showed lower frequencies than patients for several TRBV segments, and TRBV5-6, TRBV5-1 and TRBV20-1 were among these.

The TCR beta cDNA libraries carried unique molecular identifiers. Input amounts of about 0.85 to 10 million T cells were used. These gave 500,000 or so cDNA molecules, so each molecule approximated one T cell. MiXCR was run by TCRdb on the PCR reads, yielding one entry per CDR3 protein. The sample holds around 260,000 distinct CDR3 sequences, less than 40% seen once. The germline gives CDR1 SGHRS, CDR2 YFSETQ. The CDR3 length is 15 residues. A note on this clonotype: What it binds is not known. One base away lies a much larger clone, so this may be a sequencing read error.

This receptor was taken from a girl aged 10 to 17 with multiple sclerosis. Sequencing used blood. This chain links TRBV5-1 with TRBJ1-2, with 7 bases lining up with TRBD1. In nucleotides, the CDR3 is TGCGCCAACAGCGGCGGGGACAGCACCCTCTATGGCTACACCTTC. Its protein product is CANSGGDSTLYGYTF.